Following are 11 T cell receptor beta chains from one sample sequenced in a study of regulatory T cells in long-lasting Graves disease. HTBI primers from iRepertoire and Arm-PCR of CDR3 regions yielded the TCR beta libraries. TCRdb redid the calling of the multiplex PCR reads with MiXCR, one entry per CDR3 protein. The sample shows some 500,000 distinct CDR3 sequences, around 16% of them seen only once. Time point of the sample: newly diagnosed GD, antithyroid drugs for less than 3 months. With RNA extracted from PBMCs as input, the TCR library was made. The data also belong to a second study, concerning T cells in Graves' hyperthyroidism and ophthalmopathy.

Sequenced here: peripheral blood mononuclear cells (PBMCs), sampled at new diagnosis, from a patient treated with antithyroid drugs. The receptor source for this set is a woman aged 35-65 years with Graves disease.

In this sample, this clonotype turned up many times. V usage is TRBV20-1 and J usage is TRBJ2-5; D might be TRBD1 (7 bases). The germline gives CDR1 DFQATT, CDR2 SNEGSKA (reference sequence). The CDR3 sequence is 15 residues long. V lost 1 base, J lost 6 bases, and 18 bases lay in between. The DNA for the CDR3 is TGCAGTGCTAGAGCGGGGGACAGCGTTGAAAAGACCCAGTACTTC. Amino acids: CSARAGDSVEKTQYF.

This clonotype was observed many times. Written as DNA, the CDR3 is TGTGCCATCACGAAGGGCGGTGGCGGGGAGCTGTTTTTT. Translated: CAITKGGGGELFF. The rearrangement uses TRBV10-3 and TRBJ2-2; D ambiguous. The CDR3 contains 13 residues. Between the trimmed V and J ends, which lost 7 bases and 7 bases, there was a span of 13 bases. Germline values: CDR1 ENHRY, CDR2 SYGVKD.

This clonotype was observed a few times. The gene calls are TRBV12-3 or TRBV12-4 and TRBJ1-5; the D gene is possibly TRBD1 (5 bases). This CDR3 comprises 13 residues. Between the trimmed V and J ends, which lost 5 bases and 7 bases, there was a span of 12 bases. The CDR3: CASSAQGSQPQHF. CDR3 DNA: TGTGCCAGCAGTGCCCAGGGTTCCCAGCCCCAGCATTTT.

The chain has TRBV28 and TRBJ2-7; 11 bases align to TRBD1. CDR3 length: 15 residues. CDR1 and CDR2 (germline): MDHEN, SYDVKM. V lost 8 bases and J lost 2; bases outside the gene matches: 8. The CDR3 here is CASGLPGQGAYEQYF. The CDR3 bases are TGTGCCAGCGGCCTTCCGGGACAGGGGGCCTACGAGCAGTACTTC.

At least ten counts were recorded for this clonotype. The gene calls are TRBV3-1 and TRBJ1-1; maybe TRBD1 (6 bases). The CDR3 runs to 14 residues. Trimming pared 1 base from V and 7 bases from J, leaving 13 bases between. Germline CDR1 reads LGHDT; CDR2 reads YNNKEL (reference sequence). This CDR3 is CASSQGRGAYEAFF. The CDR3 DNA reads as TGTGCCAGCAGCCAAGGAAGGGGGGCTTATGAAGCTTTCTTT.

The gene calls are TRBV12-3 or TRBV12-4 and TRBJ1-5; tentatively, D is TRBD1 (5 bases). The V and J ends lost 6 bases and 5 bases respectively, with 11 bases between them. CDR3 length: 13 residues. CDR3 nucleotide sequence: TGTGCCAGCAGACCGGGACGCTATCAGCCCCAGCATTTT. It codes for CASRPGRYQPQHF.

This clonotype was seen only a few times. The V call is TRBV28, the J call TRBJ2-1; a weak D match, TRBD2 (6 bases). V lost 0 bases and J lost 6, with 6 bases in between. The germline gives CDR1 MDHEN, CDR2 SYDVKM. CDR3 length equals 13 residues. DNA for the CDR3: TGTGCCAGCAGTTTATGGGGGGGCAATGAGCAGTTCTTC. As protein: CASSLWGGNEQFF.

In this sample, this clonotype turned up a few times. CDR3 amino acids: CASSEALHGKPQHF. CDR3 bases: TGTGCCAGCAGTGAAGCGCTTCACGGAAAGCCCCAGCATTTT. The chain combines TRBV2 with TRBJ1-5; D gene ambiguous. Germline V lookup: CDR1 SNHLY, CDR2 FYNNEI. The V end lost 0 bases, the J end lost 8 bases, and 11 bases lay between the germline ends. CDR3 length: 14 residues.

This clonotype came up many times. The gene calls are TRBV16 and TRBJ2-7, with D perhaps matching TRBD1 or TRBD2 (5 bases each). V lost 5 bases, J lost 6 bases, and 20 bases lay in between. The V gene's germline CDR1 is KGHSY and CDR2 FQNENV. The CDR3 contains 15 residues. DNA for the CDR3: TGTGCCAGCAGCATTAACCGGGGCCTGGGGAGCGAGCAGTACTTC. The encoded protein is CASSINRGLGSEQYF. Full variable domain (rest looked up from reference TRBV16 and TRBJ2-7): GEEVAQTPKHLVRGEGQKAKLYCAPIKGHSYVFWYQQVLKNEFKFLISFQNENVFDETGMPKERFSAKCLPNSPCSLEIQATKLEDSAVYFCASSINRGLGSEQYFGPGTRLTVT.

There are many counts of this clonotype. V usage is TRBV30 and J usage is TRBJ2-3; 7 positions match TRBD2. Unmatched junction bases numbered 7, after V lost 3 bases and J lost 1 base. This CDR3 is 15 amino acids long. Germline CDR1 and CDR2: GTSNPN and SVGIG (reference sequence). CDR3 bases: TGTGCCTGGAGCCGTTTTGCGGGGGGCACAGATACGCAGTATTTT. As protein: CAWSRFAGGTDTQYF.

Many counts were recorded for this clonotype. The chain carries TRBV24-1 and TRBJ1-1; TRBD1 might be the D (5 bases). The CDR3 runs to 15 residues. V was clipped by 4 bases and J by 0 bases, with 11 bases between them. Per the germline V gene, CDR1 is KGHDR and CDR2 is SFDVKD. CDR3 DNA: TGTGCCACCAGTGACCGAGGGGTGGTGAACACTGAAGCTTTCTTT. Encoded protein: CATSDRGVVNTEAFF.